This record concerns one T cell receptor (beta chain) sequence. Its antigen remains unknown. The source of the sample is a study of T cells in Graves' hyperthyroidism and ophthalmopathy. Study-wide findings and caveats: Blood also carried most thyroid clonotypes expanded above 0.001.

Any symptoms of ophthalmopathy came after the first hyperthyroidism diagnosis, from which the blood sample dates. Amplification of TCR beta CDR3 regions used RNA as the template. HTBI primers were used for first-round RT-PCR of the TCR CDR3. TCRdb ran MiXCR on the multiplex PCR reads and lists one entry per CDR3 protein. Here the sample spans fewer than 300,000 distinct CDR3 sequences, about 15% being singletons. The specimen was blood. The sequence derives from a woman between 50 and 59 years old with Graves' hyperthyroidism that later progressed to Graves' ophthalmopathy.

CDR3: CASSQMDTWDTEAFF. The CDR3 bases are TGTGCCAGCAGCCAAATGGACACCTGGGACACTGAAGCTTTCTTT. The chain employs TRBV3-1 and TRBJ1-1; D may be TRBD1 (5 bases). Germline lookup yields CDR1 LGHDT and CDR2 YNNKEL (reference sequence). Trimming shortened V by 2 bases and J by 3 bases, and 13 bases separated the two germline ends. The CDR3 has 15 amino acids.